This record concerns one TCR beta chain sequence. This entry is derived from a study of blood T cell repertoires in COVID-19. Study-wide context: The United States, Italy and Spain provided the acute and convalescent COVID-19 samples. From T cells, B-cell-depleted T cells, or PBMCs came the material, which was cDNA or gDNA.

Authors' data handling: Researchers report that nucleated cell counts were estimated from reference gene primer amplification. Method: immunoSEQ multiplex PCR; TCRdb's copy keeps in-frame clones and lacks some. D and trimming were read from the DNA, whereas the V and J calls and clone size are those reported in that table. Of hundreds of thousands of clones listed, just under 85% were seen once; the top ten hold about 9.6%. The CDR3 loop spans 15 amino acids. The receptor was isolated from a man older than 75 with acute or convalescent COVID-19. The chain links TRBV1 to TRBJ1-1; TRBD1 was called by the table and not checked on the DNA. TRBV1 is an annotated pseudogene. Sequencing was carried out using peripheral blood. CDR3 coding DNA: TGCACCAGCTCTCGTACCCCAGTTGCTTCAGGTGAAGCTTTCTTT. It is translated as CTSSRTPVASGEAFF.